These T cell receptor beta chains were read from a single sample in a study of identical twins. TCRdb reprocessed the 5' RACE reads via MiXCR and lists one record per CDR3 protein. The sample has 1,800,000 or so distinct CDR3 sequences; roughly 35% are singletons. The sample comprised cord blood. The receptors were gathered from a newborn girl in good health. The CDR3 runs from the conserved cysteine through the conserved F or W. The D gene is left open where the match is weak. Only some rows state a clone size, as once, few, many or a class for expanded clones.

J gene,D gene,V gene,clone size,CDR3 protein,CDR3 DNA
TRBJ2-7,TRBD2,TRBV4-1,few,CASSQVYPSGDYEQYF,TGCGCCAGCAGCCAAGTATATCCTAGCGGGGACTACGAGCAGTACTTC
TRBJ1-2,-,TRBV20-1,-,CSARRGQINYGYTF,TGCAGTGCTAGGCGGGGTCAAATTAACTATGGCTACACCTTC
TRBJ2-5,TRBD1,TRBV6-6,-,CASSYPQGARGETQYF,TGTGCCAGCAGTTACCCCCAGGGGGCTCGGGGAGAGACCCAGTACTTC
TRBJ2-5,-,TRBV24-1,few,CATSDLAYETQYF,TGTGCCACCAGTGATTTGGCGTATGAGACCCAGTACTTC
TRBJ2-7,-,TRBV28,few,CASSAARAPYEQYF,TGTGCCAGCAGTGCCGCCAGGGCACCCTACGAGCAGTACTTC
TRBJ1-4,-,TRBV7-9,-,CASSLLERGANEKLFF,TGTGCCAGCAGCTTATTGGAAAGGGGGGCTAATGAAAAACTGTTTTTT
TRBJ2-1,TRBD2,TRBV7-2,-,CASSLGSGRLIYNEQFF,TGTGCCAGCAGCTTAGGTAGCGGGAGGCTCATCTACAATGAGCAGTTCTTC
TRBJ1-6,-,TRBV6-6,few,CASSGPEGHGSPLHF,TGTGCCAGCAGTGGACCGGAAGGACACGGTTCACCCCTCCACTTT
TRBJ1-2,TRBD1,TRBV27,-,CASSLGDRAHYGYTF,TGTGCCAGCAGTTTAGGGGACAGGGCTCACTATGGCTACACCTTC
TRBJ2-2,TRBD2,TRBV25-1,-,CASSAALGTSGGARTGELFF,TGTGCCAGCAGTGCCGCTTTGGGGACTAGCGGGGGGGCCAGGACCGGGGAGCTGTTTTTT
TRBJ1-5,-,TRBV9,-,CASSVGSPGAHAGNQPQHF,TGTGCCAGCAGCGTAGGGTCCCCTGGAGCCCACGCCGGCAATCAGCCCCAGCATTTT
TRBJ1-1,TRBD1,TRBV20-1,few,CSAGPRDRAREAFF,TGCAGTGCCGGACCCCGGGACAGGGCTCGTGAAGCTTTCTTT
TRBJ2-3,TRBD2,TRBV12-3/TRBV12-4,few,CASTSRGVADTQYF,TGTGCCAGCACCTCTCGGGGGGTAGCGGATACGCAGTATTTT
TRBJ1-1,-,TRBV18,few,CASSPIGATEAFF,TGTGCCAGCTCACCAATTGGGGCAACGGAAGCTTTCTTT
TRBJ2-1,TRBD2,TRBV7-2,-,CASSLANLAGVRNEQFF,TGTGCCAGCAGCTTAGCCAATCTAGCGGGAGTTCGCAATGAGCAGTTCTTC
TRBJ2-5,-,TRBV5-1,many,CASSLRGRQETQYF,TGCGCCAGCAGCTTGCGGGGGAGGCAAGAGACCCAGTACTTC
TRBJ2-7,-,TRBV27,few,CASSPQAGYEQYF,TGTGCCAGCAGTCCCCAGGCGGGATACGAGCAGTACTTC
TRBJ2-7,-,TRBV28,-,CASSLTDGYNEQYF,TGTGCCAGCAGTTTAACCGACGGATACAATGAGCAGTACTTC
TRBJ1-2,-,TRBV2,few,CASSEERVYGYTF,TGTGCCAGCAGTGAAGAACGAGTTTATGGCTACACCTTC
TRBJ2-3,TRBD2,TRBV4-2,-,CASSQDVILAGVPDTQYF,TGTGCCAGCAGCCAAGATGTAATACTAGCGGGAGTCCCAGATACGCAGTATTTT
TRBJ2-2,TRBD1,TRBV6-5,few,CASSYSTGANTGELFF,TGTGCCAGCAGTTACTCGACAGGGGCGAACACCGGGGAGCTGTTTTTT
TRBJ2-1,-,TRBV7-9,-,CASSLLSRNQEQFF,TGTGCCAGCAGCTTACTTTCCAGGAATCAAGAGCAGTTCTTC
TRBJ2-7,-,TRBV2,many,CASSEREGPYEQYF,TGTGCCAGCAGTGAACGAGAGGGACCCTACGAGCAGTACTTC
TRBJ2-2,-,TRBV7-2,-,CASSSRGHFTGELFF,TGTGCCAGCAGCTCTCGGGGACACTTCACCGGGGAGCTGTTTTTT
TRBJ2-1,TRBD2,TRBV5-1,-,CASSPYSGTSHNEQFF,TGCGCCAGCAGCCCATATTCCGGGACTAGCCACAATGAGCAGTTCTTC
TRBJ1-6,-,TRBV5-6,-,CASSGPWGFSSSHSPLHF,TGTGCCAGCAGCGGACCTTGGGGGTTCAGCTCGTCGCATTCACCCCTCCACTTT
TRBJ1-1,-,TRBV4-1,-,CASSQVTGDEAFF,TGCGCCAGCAGCCAAGTGACAGGTGATGAAGCTTTCTTT
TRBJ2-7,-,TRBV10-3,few,CAISESTGTYEQYF,TGTGCCATCAGTGAGTCGACCGGAACCTACGAGCAGTACTTC
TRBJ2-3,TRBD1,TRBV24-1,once,CATSESTGASTDTQYF,TGTGCCACCAGTGAATCTACAGGGGCTAGCACAGATACGCAGTATTTT
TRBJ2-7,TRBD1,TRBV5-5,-,CASSLAWDRVNYEQYF,TGTGCCAGCAGCTTGGCCTGGGACAGGGTTAACTACGAGCAGTACTTC
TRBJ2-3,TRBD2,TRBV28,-,CSSSPGRGLAGARDTQYF,TGTTCCAGCAGTCCCGGCCGTGGACTAGCGGGAGCGAGAGATACGCAGTATTTT
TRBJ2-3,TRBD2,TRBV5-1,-,CASSRSGGGTGTQYF,TGCGCCAGCAGCCGGAGCGGGGGAGGGACTGGTACGCAGTATTTT
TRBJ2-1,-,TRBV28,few,CASTPPHYNEQFF,TGTGCCAGCACCCCCCCACACTACAATGAGCAGTTCTTC
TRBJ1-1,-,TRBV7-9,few,CASSSRQGRAEAFF,TGTGCCAGCAGCTCAAGGCAGGGCAGAGCTGAAGCTTTCTTT
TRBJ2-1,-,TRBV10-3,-,CAISRRDNEQFF,TGTGCCATCAGCAGACGTGACAATGAGCAGTTCTTC
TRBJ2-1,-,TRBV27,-,CASSLKYLDYNEQFF,TGTGCCAGCAGTTTAAAGTATTTGGATTACAATGAGCAGTTCTTC
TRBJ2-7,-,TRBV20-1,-,CSARRNPYEQYF,TGCAGTGCTAGACGGAATCCCTACGAGCAGTACTTC
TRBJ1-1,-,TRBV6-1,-,CASSERGSTEAFF,TGTGCCAGCAGTGAGCGGGGGAGCACTGAAGCTTTCTTT
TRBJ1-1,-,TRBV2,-,CASSEEVGGPEAFF,TGTGCCAGCAGTGAAGAGGTGGGGGGCCCTGAAGCTTTCTTT
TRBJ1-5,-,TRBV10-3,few,CAISEGDQPQHF,TGTGCCATCAGTGAAGGGGACCAGCCCCAGCATTTT
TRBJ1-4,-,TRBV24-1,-,CATSDPDRNEKLFF,TGTGCCACCAGTGATCCCGACAGGAATGAAAAACTGTTTTTT